A single T cell receptor beta chain is shown here with its context. Its antigen remains unknown. The CDR3 length is 14 residues. Germline loops: CDR1 ENHRY, CDR2 SYGVKD. The V end was cut by 3 bases, the J end by 4 bases, with 9 bases between. This entry comes from a study of T cell responses to AZD1222 COVID-19 vaccine. About the research overall: Samples with a second dose at about 4 or about 12 weeks were pooled together.

Study-level points and caveats: Spike-wide coverage was observed for vaccine-associated CD4 TCRs, with dominant responses at 160-218 and 743-854.

Here immunoSEQ multiplex PCR was the method, and the copy in TCRdb shows in-frame clones only, minus some. The data hold approximately 120,000 clones, with around 90% observed a single time. The TCR comes from an adult in good health. The specimen was peripheral blood, collected on day 0 of AZD1222 vaccination. This chain connects TRBV10-3 to TRBJ1-4, with D uncertain. In DNA, the CDR3 is TGTGCCATCAGTGATGGGCAGGATAATGAAAAACTGTTTTTT. Residues: CAISDGQDNEKLFF.